The clone carrying this TCR beta chain was observed a few times. Its target is not known. This CDR3 is 15 amino acids long. V lost 2 bases and J lost 2, with 13 bases in between. Germline V CDR1 and CDR2: LGHNA, YSLEER. This sample is drawn from a study of early T cells in non-severe SARS-CoV-2 infection. One entry per CDR3 protein results from TCRdb running MiXCR on the 5' RACE reads. Of roughly 63,000 distinct CDR3 sequences listed, 10% to 15% are singletons. Overall study findings and caveats: VDJdb matching, biased toward anti-spike CD8 responses, missed private and CD4 specificities.

Sequencing input: whole blood. The J gene is TRBJ2-7, the V gene TRBV4-3; D gene ambiguous. The TCR originated in an adult who was a healthcare worker with PCR-confirmed SARS-CoV-2 infection or an uninfected control (not recorded which). The chain's CDR3 is CASSQRVDNPYEQYF. The DNA of the CDR3 is TGCGCCAGCAGCCAAAGGGTGGATAACCCCTACGAGCAGTACTTC.